Below, 15 T cell receptor beta chains from the same sample are listed, as sequenced in a study of T cells in Graves' hyperthyroidism and ophthalmopathy. TCR beta CDR3 region amplification was performed from RNA transcripts. The TCR CDR3 was amplified in a first-round RT-PCR using the HTBI primer set. Each CDR3 protein gets one entry after TCRdb re-called the multiplex PCR reads with MiXCR. The sample contains 380,000 or so distinct CDR3 sequences, roughly 13% of which appear only once. The specimen sequenced was blood. The receptors shown here come from a man in his thirties or forties with Graves' hyperthyroidism that later progressed to Graves' ophthalmopathy.

The CDR3 here is CSIGKETQYF. Written as DNA, the CDR3 is TGCAGCATCGGGAAAGAGACCCAGTACTTC. The chain employs TRBV29-1 and TRBJ2-5; a weak D match, TRBD2 (5 bases). CDR3 length: 10 amino acids. Trimming shortened V by 8 bases and J by 3 bases, and 7 bases separated the two germline ends. CDR1 is SQVTM, CDR2 ANQGSEA, per germline.

V is TRBV19 and J is TRBJ2-7, with 7 nucleotides matching TRBD1. Germline lookup yields CDR1 LNHDA and CDR2 SQIVND (reference sequence). There are 14 residues in the CDR3. J gave up 0 bases and V 4 bases, and 3 bases lay outside the gene matches. CDR3 protein: CASSSDRVSYEQYF. The CDR3 DNA is TGTGCCAGTAGTAGCGACAGGGTCTCCTACGAGCAGTACTTC.

This clonotype was detected a few times. V and J are TRBV2 and TRBJ1-3; D is undetermined. Germline loops: CDR1 SNHLY, CDR2 FYNNEI. There are 13 residues in the CDR3. Trimming pared 6 bases from V and 0 bases from J, leaving 6 bases between. DNA of the CDR3: TGTGCCAGCAGGGGCCACTCTGGAAACACCATATATTTT. This translates into CASRGHSGNTIYF. Filled out from reference TRBV2 and TRBJ1-3, the complete variable domain reads EPEVTQTPSHQVTQMGQEVILRCVPISNHLYFYWYRQILGQKVEFLVSFYNNEISEKSEIFDDQFSVERPDGSNFTLKIRSTKLEDSAMYFCASRGHSGNTIYFGEGSWLTVV.

This chain joins TRBV20-1 and TRBJ1-5, with D possibly being TRBD1 (5 bases). The ends were cut back, 6 bases at V and 7 bases at J, with 16 bases in the middle. This CDR3 is 13 amino acids long. Germline CDR1 reads DFQATT; CDR2 reads SNEGSKA (reference sequence). The CDR3 DNA reads as TGCAGTGCCCCGCAACAGGCAGGACAGCCCCAGCATTTT. Its translation: CSAPQQAGQPQHF.

The table lists this clonotype with a few counts. This chain joins TRBV18 and TRBJ1-6; D is undetermined. V gave up 2 bases and J gave up 11 bases, with 13 bases separating them. This CDR3 is built from 14 residues. Germline CDR1 and CDR2: KGHSH and LQKENI. The CDR3 coding sequence is TGTGCCAGCTCACCATCGGGAGAAAGGGCACCCCTCCACTTT. It specifies CASSPSGERAPLHF. The full variable domain, with the rest looked up from reference TRBV18 and TRBJ1-6, is NAGVMQNPRHLVRRRGQEARLRCSPMKGHSHVYWYRQLPEEGLKFMVYLQKENIIDESGMPKERFSAEFPKEGPSILRIQQVVRGDSAAYFCASSPSGERAPLHFGNGTRLTVT.

Many counts were recorded for this clonotype. The rearrangement joins TRBV6-1 to TRBJ1-5; D unresolved. Trimming pared 6 bases from V and 1 base from J, leaving 10 bases between. CDR3 length equals 14 residues. Germline V CDR1 and CDR2: MNHNS, SASEGT. Written as DNA, the CDR3 is TGTGCCAGCAGCCTGAGAGAGAGCAATCAGCCCCAGCATTTT. It translates to CASSLRESNQPQHF.

This clonotype was observed a handful of times. The V gene is TRBV19, the J gene TRBJ1-6, with no clear D. The CDR3 totals 15 residues. Germline lookup yields CDR1 LNHDA and CDR2 SQIVND (reference sequence). Trimming stripped 6 bases from V and 6 bases from J, with 15 bases between. CDR3 loop: CASSPALGSNSPLHF. For the CDR3, the DNA is TGTGCCAGTAGCCCCGCTCTGGGATCTAATTCACCCCTCCACTTT.

This clonotype showed up just once. The chain is built from TRBV28 and TRBJ2-5, with 11 positions matching TRBD2. J was trimmed by 4 bases and V by 2 bases; bases with no gene match: 3. There are 15 residues in the CDR3. Germline V gene sequence: CDR1 MDHEN, CDR2 SYDVKM. The CDR3 region has the DNA TGTGCCAGCAGTTTAGGGGGACTAGCGGTAGAGACCCAGTACTTC. This codes for CASSLGGLAVETQYF.

To note about this clonotype: The junction departs from the called germline gene at one end, perhaps through a read error. The chain has TRBV11-2 and TRBJ2-5; TRBD1 is a possible D gene (5 bases). The CDR3 length is 13 residues. CDR1 SGHAT and CDR2 FQNNGV come from the germline V gene. The CDR3 is CASSIRDFETQHF. In DNA form, the CDR3 reads TGTGCCAGCAGCATCAGGGATTTCGAGACCCAGCACTTC.

The rearrangement links TRBV30 to TRBJ2-2; D gene unclear. The germline gives CDR1 GTSNPN, CDR2 SVGIG (reference sequence). V was clipped by 0 bases and J by 2 bases, with 13 bases between them. CDR3 length: 16 residues. DNA for the CDR3: TGTGCCTGGAGTGTACGTGGCAGGCCAAACACCGGGGAGCTGTTTTTT. It specifies CAWSVRGRPNTGELFF.

This clonotype was recorded at least ten times. The chain combines TRBV2 with TRBJ2-3; maybe TRBD1 (6 bases). V gave up 5 bases and J gave up 2 bases, with 14 bases separating them. Per the germline V gene, CDR1 is SNHLY and CDR2 is FYNNEI. The CDR3 length is 15 residues. The CDR3 region is CASSSPGHHTDTQYF. The CDR3 coding sequence is TGTGCCAGCAGTTCACCGGGACATCACACAGATACGCAGTATTTT.

This clonotype appeared many times. The J gene is TRBJ2-3, the V gene TRBV7-6; TRBD2 agrees at 7 bases. The CDR3 totals 15 residues. The germline V gene encodes CDR1 SGHVS and CDR2 FNYEAQ. Trimming cost V 1 base and J 4 bases; bases outside gene matches: 5. CDR3 region: CASSLGGGDPDTQYF. Here the CDR3 DNA reads TGTGCCAGCAGCTTAGGGGGGGGGGATCCAGATACGCAGTATTTT. Based on the CDR3 plus reference TRBV7-6 and TRBJ2-3, the full variable domain is GAGVSQSPRYKVTKRGQDVALRCDPISGHVSLYWYRQALGQGPEFLTYFNYEAQQDKSGLPNDRFSAERPEGSISTLTIQRTEQRDSAMYRCASSLGGGDPDTQYFGPGTRLTVL.

This clonotype was detected only a few times. The genes are TRBV5-5 and TRBJ2-2; the D gene is possibly TRBD1 (5 bases). The germline V gene encodes CDR1 SGHKS and CDR2 YYEKEE (reference sequence). The CDR3 has 18 amino acids. The germline V and J ends were trimmed by 4 bases and 3 bases, with 22 bases remaining between them. The CDR3 protein is CASSGAYSDSLDTGELFF. In DNA form, the CDR3 reads TGTGCCAGCAGCGGAGCCTATTCCGACAGTTTAGACACCGGGGAGCTGTTTTTT.

This clonotype was counted ten times or more. J is TRBJ1-6 and V is TRBV7-2; D gene uncertain. CDR1 is SGHTA and CDR2 is FQGNSA in the germline V gene. The CDR3 length is 15 residues. Trimming shortened V by 1 base and J by 11 bases, and 15 bases separated the two germline ends. The CDR3 here is CASSLEYTGLTPLHF. In DNA form, the CDR3 reads TGTGCCAGCAGCTTAGAATACACCGGGTTGACACCCCTCCACTTT.

This clonotype was detected a few times. A read error is possible here, since a much larger clone lies one base away. The DNA of the CDR3 is TGTGCCATCCACGTCACTGGGGGCCCTGAAGCTTTCTTT. It yields the protein CAIHVTGGPEAFF. The chain is built from TRBV12-3 or TRBV12-4 and TRBJ1-1; D might be TRBD1 (6 bases). The CDR3 runs 13 residues. V was cut by 10 bases and J by 6 bases, with 18 bases left in between.